These 31 T cell receptor beta chains share one sample of origin, sequenced in a study of shared clonotypes between healthy human individuals. TCRdb's copy holds only in-frame clones and misses some; the assay was immunoSEQ multiplex PCR. The sample carries roughly 2.5 million clones, roughly 92% recorded once. What was sequenced was naive CD4+ T cells sorted from blood. Subset meaning: CD45RA+ positively selected. Receptors originate from a man between 18 and 35 years old in good health.

As concerns this clone: Other DNA variants within this sample encode the same CDR3. The chain has TRBV18 and TRBJ1-1, with D possibly matching TRBD1 (5 bases). CDR3 length: 13 residues. CDR1 and CDR2 from the germline V gene are KGHSH and LQKENI. The V end was cut by 1 base, the J end by 5 bases, with 8 bases between. The CDR3 spells CASSPREGTEAFF. The CDR3 DNA reads as TGTGCCAGCTCACCACGGGAGGGGACTGAAGCTTTCTTT.

Worth noting for this clone: The junction does not match germline at one end; this may be a read error. The chain combines TRBV9 with TRBJ1-1, with TRBD1 as a possible D gene (5 bases). The length of the CDR3 is 13 residues. Germline values: CDR1 SGDLS, CDR2 YYNGEE. Written as DNA, the CDR3 is TGTGCCAGCAGCGAGGCCGGCAGGGAACCCTCCCTATTT. This translates into CASSEAGREPSLF.

CDR3 region: CASRDRAPPETQYF. CDR3 in DNA: TGTGCCAGTAGGGACAGGGCCCCCCCAGAGACCCAGTACTTC. The chain recombines TRBV19 with TRBJ2-5; 8 bases are shared with TRBD1. Germline CDR1 is LNHDA and CDR2 is SQIVND (reference sequence). V lost 6 bases to trimming and J lost 4 bases; unmatched junction nucleotides: 7. The CDR3 totals 14 residues. Complete variable domain (other parts from reference TRBV19 and TRBJ2-5): DGGITQSPKYLFRKEGQNVTLSCEQNLNHDAMYWYRQDPGQGLRLIYYSQIVNDFQKGDIAEGYSVSREKKESFPLTVTSAQKNPTAFYLCASRDRAPPETQYFGPGTRLLVL.

The chain joins TRBV5-1 to TRBJ2-7, with TRBD1 matching 8 bases. V lost 1 base to trimming and J lost 5 bases; unmatched junction nucleotides: 8. Germline V CDR1 and CDR2: SGHRS, YFSETQ. The CDR3 sequence is 15 residues long. Here the CDR3 DNA reads TGCGCCAGCAGCTTGATCGGACAGGGTATCCACGAGCAGTACTTC. It codes for CASSLIGQGIHEQYF.

The chain couples TRBV29-1 to TRBJ2-3; possibly TRBD1 or TRBD2 for D (5 bases each). Per the germline V gene, CDR1 is SQVTM and CDR2 is ANQGSEA. CDR3 size: 20 residues. The ends were cut back, 2 bases at V and 1 base at J, with 28 bases in the middle. This chain's CDR3 is CSVESLGLGGGDLGTDTQYF. CDR3 coding DNA: TGCAGCGTTGAATCTCTAGGACTGGGTGGGGGTGATCTGGGCACAGATACGCAGTATTTT.

J is TRBJ1-1 and V is TRBV9, with 12 bases matching TRBD1. V lost 4 bases and J lost 12; bases outside the gene matches: 7. The CDR3 spans 13 residues. The germline V gene has CDR1 SGDLS and CDR2 YYNGEE. CDR3 sequence reads: CASSPRDRGQTFF. DNA of the CDR3: TGTGCCAGCAGCCCCAGGGACAGGGGGCAAACTTTCTTT.

The chain links TRBV5-1 to TRBJ1-1; TRBD1 might be the D (6 bases). The V and J ends lost 0 bases and 3 bases respectively, with 12 bases between them. Germline CDR1 reads SGHRS; CDR2 reads YFSETQ. CDR3 size: 15 residues. Written as DNA, the CDR3 is TGCGCCAGCAGCTTGGGTGGGAGGGGGGACACTGAAGCTTTCTTT. Protein sequence: CASSLGGRGDTEAFF.

In regard to this clone: The sample carries other DNA sequences with the same CDR3. This sequence joins TRBV18 and TRBJ2-7; TRBD1 agrees at 9 bases. The V segment lost 4 bases and the J segment 1 base; nucleotides outside the gene matches: 2. Per germline, CDR1 KGHSH and CDR2 LQKENI. The CDR3 totals 14 residues. In nucleotides, the CDR3 is TGTGCCAGCTCACGGGACAGGGATTCCTACGAGCAGTACTTC. Protein: CASSRDRDSYEQYF. The entire variable domain, with the rest obtained from reference TRBV18 and TRBJ2-7, is as follows: NAGVMQNPRHLVRRRGQEARLRCSPMKGHSHVYWYRQLPEEGLKFMVYLQKENIIDESGMPKERFSAEFPKEGPSILRIQQVVRGDSAAYFCASSRDRDSYEQYFGPGTRLTVT.

This clone was recorded only once. The V gene is TRBV10-3, the J gene TRBJ1-2; D possibly corresponds to TRBD1 (5 bases). The CDR3 runs 13 residues. Germline V gene lookup returns CDR1 ENHRY and CDR2 SYGVKD. V was clipped by 3 bases and J by 6 bases, with 11 bases between them. In nucleotides, the CDR3 is TGTGCCATCAGTGACGGGCCGGGGGATGGCTACACCTTC. This codes for CAISDGPGDGYTF.

The rearrangement links TRBV5-1 to TRBJ1-2, with D possibly matching TRBD1 (5 bases). The V end lost 0 bases, the J end lost 6 bases, and 18 bases lay between the germline ends. CDR1 is SGHRS, CDR2 YFSETQ, per germline. The CDR3 has 16 amino acids. The CDR3: CASSLVAQGISDGYTF. The DNA for the CDR3 is TGCGCCAGCAGCTTGGTCGCCCAGGGTATTTCAGATGGCTACACCTTC. Full variable domain (missing parts from reference TRBV5-1 and TRBJ1-2): KAGVTQTPRYLIKTRGQQVTLSCSPISGHRSVSWYQQTPGQGLQFLFEYFSETQRNKGNFPGRFSGRQFSNSRSEMNVSTLELGDSALYLCASSLVAQGISDGYTFGSGTRLTVV.

The rearrangement uses TRBV6-5 and TRBJ2-2; tentatively, D is TRBD2 (5 bases). The CDR3 length is 15 residues. Germline V gives CDR1 MNHEY, CDR2 SVGAGI. The V end lost 5 bases, the J end lost 7 bases, and 17 bases lay between the germline ends. CDR3 sequence: CASSRGLTGDGELFF. In DNA, the CDR3 is TGTGCCAGCAGTAGAGGGCTCACCGGAGACGGGGAGCTGTTTTTT.

A remark on this clone: This specimen includes other DNA sequences encoding the same CDR3. The chain carries TRBV5-1 and TRBJ1-1, with D uncertain. Trimming pared 0 bases from V and 0 bases from J, leaving 9 bases between. CDR3 size: 15 residues. From germline, CDR1 is SGHRS and CDR2 YFSETQ. The CDR3 loop reads CASSLAASMNTEAFF. The CDR3 nucleotides are TGCGCCAGCAGCTTGGCGGCAAGCATGAACACTGAAGCTTTCTTT.

The rearrangement links TRBV10-3 to TRBJ1-1, with 8 bases aligning to TRBD1. Trimming removed 11 bases from V and 1 base from J; junction bases left unmatched: 15. Germline V gives CDR1 ENHRY, CDR2 SYGVKD. This CDR3 is 16 amino acids long. CDR3 nucleotide sequence: TGTGCCTCCCTTCGCCAGCTGGGACAGGAGAACACTGAAGCTTTCTTT. Translated, it gives CASLRQLGQENTEAFF.

The chain has TRBV23-1 and TRBJ2-7; weak D call: TRBD2 (5 bases). TRBV23-1 belongs to the ORF category, with a function that is uncertain. V lost 7 bases, J lost 5 bases, and 27 bases lay in between. The CDR3 totals 17 residues. CDR3 region: CASNVETGLGRLHEQYF. As DNA, the CDR3 is TGCGCCAGCAATGTAGAGACCGGACTGGGAAGGCTCCACGAGCAGTACTTC.

This rearrangement joins TRBV7-9 to TRBJ1-6, with 7 bases matching TRBD1. Germline V CDR1 and CDR2: SEHNR, FQNEAQ (reference sequence). Trimming removed 3 bases from V and 7 bases from J; junction bases left unmatched: 3. This CDR3 has 14 amino acids. CDR3 sequence: CASSFTGANSPLHF. The CDR3 DNA sequence: TGTGCCAGCAGCTTTACAGGGGCAAATTCACCCCTCCACTTT.

About this clone itself: This sample includes further DNA sequences coding for the same CDR3. The chain employs TRBV18 and TRBJ1-1, with D possibly matching TRBD1 (5 bases). V lost 1 base, J lost 3 bases, and 9 bases lay in between. This CDR3 is 14 amino acids long. Looked up from germline, CDR1 is KGHSH and CDR2 is LQKENI. The CDR3 sequence: CASSPLGRDTEAFF. In DNA form, the CDR3 reads TGTGCCAGCTCACCACTGGGACGGGACACTGAAGCTTTCTTT.

The chain carries TRBV6-1 and TRBJ2-5, with no clear D. The CDR3 is 13 residues long. The V and J ends lost 0 bases and 7 bases respectively, with 9 bases between them. The germline V gene encodes CDR1 MNHNS and CDR2 SASEGT. CDR3 region: CASSEAFRRTQYF. CDR3 in DNA: TGTGCCAGCAGTGAAGCTTTTAGGAGGACCCAGTACTTC.

The chain uses TRBV11-2 and TRBJ1-1, with unresolved D. Germline V gives CDR1 SGHAT, CDR2 FQNNGV. CDR3 size: 12 residues. V was clipped by 0 bases and J by 4 bases, with 3 bases between them. Here the CDR3 reads CASSLDPTEAFF. CDR3 DNA sequence: TGTGCCAGCAGCTTAGATCCCACTGAAGCTTTCTTT.

The chain recombines TRBV18 with TRBJ2-5, with D possibly matching TRBD1 (5 bases). Trimming cost V 4 bases and J 0 bases, with 9 bases left between them. The CDR3 is made up of 14 amino acids. Germline V gene data show CDR1 as KGHSH and CDR2 as LQKENI. The CDR3 spells CASSQGPNQETQYF. In DNA form, the CDR3 reads TGTGCCAGCTCACAGGGGCCAAACCAAGAGACCCAGTACTTC.

The chain couples TRBV5-1 to TRBJ2-3; D unclear. The CDR3 totals 15 residues. V was pared by 7 bases and J by 0 bases, with 15 bases between. In germline, CDR1 is SGHRS, CDR2 YFSETQ. The CDR3 is CASSRTSPSTDTQYF. CDR3 nucleotide sequence: TGCGCCAGCTCCAGGACGAGCCCTAGCACAGATACGCAGTATTTT. The full variable domain, in which reference TRBV5-1 and TRBJ2-3 provide the parts outside the CDR3, is KAGVTQTPRYLIKTRGQQVTLSCSPISGHRSVSWYQQTPGQGLQFLFEYFSETQRNKGNFPGRFSGRQFSNSRSEMNVSTLELGDSALYLCASSRTSPSTDTQYFGPGTRLTVL.

The chain is built from TRBV5-4 and TRBJ1-3; D ambiguous. This CDR3 is 14 amino acids long. V was shortened by 3 bases and J by 4 bases, with 11 bases between the two germline ends. CDR1 is SGHNT, CDR2 YYREEE, per germline (reference sequence). CDR3 protein: CASSSTVLGNTIYF. CDR3 bases: TGTGCCAGCAGCTCTACAGTACTCGGAAACACCATATATTTT.

This clone was counted a single time. The chain couples TRBV5-1 to TRBJ1-2; perhaps TRBD1 as D (6 bases). The CDR3 contains 14 residues. V was shortened by 3 bases and J by 0 bases, with 9 bases between the two germline ends. The germline V gene has CDR1 SGHRS and CDR2 YFSETQ. CDR3 coding DNA: TGCGCCAGCAGCTCCCCAGGGGCTAACTATGGCTACACCTTC. This translates into CASSSPGANYGYTF.

About this clone: This sample includes further DNA sequences coding for the same CDR3. V gene TRBV2 combines with J gene TRBJ1-1; no clear D gene. Trimming took off 4 bases at V and 0 bases at J, with 6 bases between the two ends. This CDR3 spans 13 amino acids. Germline CDR1 is SNHLY and CDR2 is FYNNEI. The CDR3 spells CASSVSMNTEAFF. Here the CDR3 DNA reads TGTGCCAGCAGTGTGTCTATGAACACTGAAGCTTTCTTT.

This chain uses TRBV6-5 with TRBJ2-7, with unresolved D. The CDR3 totals 12 residues. Trimming pared 4 bases from V and 3 bases from J, leaving 7 bases between. Germline-derived CDR1 and CDR2 are MNHEY and SVGAGI. CDR3 coding DNA: TGTGCCAGCAGTTCCAAGAACTACGAGCAGTACTTC. This gives the protein CASSSKNYEQYF.

This clone was seen just once. Other DNA sequences in this specimen translate into the identical CDR3. The chain combines TRBV11-2 with TRBJ2-7; the D is unclear. CDR3 length: 14 residues. Trimming shortened V by 0 bases and J by 4 bases, and 10 bases separated the two germline ends. The germline V gene encodes CDR1 SGHAT and CDR2 FQNNGV. This CDR3 reads CASSLDRASYEQYF. In DNA form, the CDR3 reads TGTGCCAGCAGCTTAGATCGGGCATCTTACGAGCAGTACTTC.

J is TRBJ2-3 and V is TRBV7-9; 7 bases are a match to TRBD1. V was pared by 6 bases and J by 0 bases, with 9 bases of the junction left unmatched. The CDR3 consists of 16 residues. The germline V gene encodes CDR1 SEHNR and CDR2 FQNEAQ (reference sequence). The CDR3 sequence: CASRKDRAPSTDTQYF. The CDR3 DNA is TGTGCCAGCAGAAAAGACAGGGCCCCGAGCACAGATACGCAGTATTTT. Looking up the rest from reference TRBV7-9 and TRBJ2-3 gives the full variable domain: DTGVSQNPRHKITKRGQNVTFRCDPISEHNRLYWYRQTLGQGPEFLTYFQNEAQLEKSRLLSDRFSAERPKGSFSTLEIQRTEQGDSAMYLCASRKDRAPSTDTQYFGPGTRLTVL.

The J gene is TRBJ1-2, the V gene TRBV5-4, with no clear D. The CDR3 extends over 14 amino acids. V was trimmed by 4 bases and J by 4 bases, leaving 14 bases between them. CDR1 is SGHNT and CDR2 is YYREEE in the germline V gene (reference sequence). CDR3 in DNA: TGTGCCAGCAGCCCCCAGGATTTCGCCTATGGCTACACCTTC. Protein: CASSPQDFAYGYTF. Supplemented by reference TRBV5-4 and TRBJ1-2, the full variable domain reads ETGVTQSPTHLIKTRGQQVTLRCSSQSGHNTVSWYQQALGQGPQFIFQYYREEENGRGNFPPRFSGLQFPNYSSELNVNALELDDSALYLCASSPQDFAYGYTFGSGTRLTVV.

The rearrangement links TRBV27 to TRBJ2-7; 7 positions match TRBD1. The germline V gene encodes CDR1 MNHEY and CDR2 SMNVEV (reference sequence). The CDR3 length is 15 residues. The ends lost 6 bases at V and 2 bases at J; junction bases unmatched: 10. The CDR3 is CASSQGQDAPYEQYF. In DNA form, the CDR3 reads TGTGCCAGCAGCCAAGGACAGGATGCCCCCTACGAGCAGTACTTC.

This chain uses TRBV9 with TRBJ1-3; TRBD1 agrees at 7 bases. V lost 4 bases to trimming and J lost 2 bases; unmatched junction nucleotides: 6. Germline V CDR1 and CDR2: SGDLS, YYNGEE. The CDR3 runs 15 residues. The CDR3 nucleotides are TGTGCCAGCAGCTCCACCGGGACAGCTGGAAACACCATATATTTT. This translates into CASSSTGTAGNTIYF.

The chain combines TRBV30 with TRBJ2-1, with D perhaps matching TRBD2 (6 bases). Germline V gene lookup returns CDR1 GTSNPN and CDR2 SVGIG (reference sequence). CDR3 length equals 14 residues. Trimming took 2 bases from V and 0 from J, leaving 8 bases between them. The CDR3 DNA reads TGTGCCTGGAGTTTCGGGAGCTCCTACAATGAGCAGTTCTTC. Translated, it gives CAWSFGSSYNEQFF.

CDR3 residues: CASSVEEGAHNTEAFF. The CDR3 DNA reads TGTGCCAGCAGCGTAGAGGAGGGGGCGCATAACACTGAAGCTTTCTTT. V gene TRBV9 combines with J gene TRBJ1-1; 7 bases are shared with TRBD1. The J segment lost 2 bases and the V segment lost 0 bases, leaving 7 bases of the junction unmatched. In germline, CDR1 is SGDLS, CDR2 YYNGEE. CDR3 length: 16 residues.